Presented here are 2 T cell receptor beta chains from one specimen sequenced in a study of blood T cell repertoires in COVID-19. TCRdb's copy holds only in-frame clones and misses some; the assay was immunoSEQ multiplex PCR. The repertoire holds under 200,000 clones, about 86% seen once, with about a tenth in the top ten. The sequenced sample was peripheral blood. These receptors came from a woman in her seventies with COVID-19, enrolled during active disease.

The chain has TRBV18 and TRBJ2-5; D perhaps matches TRBD1 (6 bases). The CDR3 totals 14 residues. The germline V and J ends were trimmed by 3 bases and 5 bases, with 13 bases remaining between them. Germline V CDR1 and CDR2: KGHSH, LQKENI. CDR3 region: CASSPIQGLETQYF. The CDR3 DNA reads TGTGCCAGCTCACCGATACAGGGTTTGGAGACCCAGTACTTC.

The rearrangement joins TRBV7-9 to TRBJ2-3; 9 nucleotides agree with TRBD2. The germline V gene has CDR1 SEHNR and CDR2 FQNEAQ (reference sequence). V shed 4 bases, J shed 1 base, and the junction held 6 bases outside the gene matches. This CDR3 is built from 16 residues. The CDR3 here is CASSSGAGGRTDTQYF. The CDR3 DNA is TGTGCCAGCAGCTCGGGTGCGGGGGGGCGCACAGATACGCAGTATTTT.